What follows describes a single TCR beta chain. Its antigen remains unknown. These data belong to a study of shared clonotypes between healthy human individuals. Trimming took off 4 bases at V and 3 bases at J, with 9 bases between the two ends. The germline V gene encodes CDR1 LGHNA and CDR2 YNFKEQ. The CDR3 consists of 13 residues. Division of CD4+ cells produced a CD45RA+ naive subset and a CD45RA-negative memory subset. Assay: immunoSEQ multiplex PCR; the TCRdb copy retains only in-frame clones and omits some. Of 1.6 million or so clones in the sample, approximately 98.5% were seen once. Findings and caveats of the study: The study found roughly 5% of naive CD4 clonotypes shared across several donors.

This clonotype was obtained from a man aged 25 to 40 in good health. What was sequenced was naive CD4+ T cells sorted from blood. The subset here: CD45RA+ positively selected. The rearrangement links TRBV4-2 to TRBJ1-1; D is uncertain. The DNA for the CDR3 is TGTGCCAGCAGCCCGGACTCTGACACTGAAGCTTTCTTT. Translated, it gives CASSPDSDTEAFF.